This TCR beta chain was found in a study of graft-versus-host responses after intestinal transplantation. Overall study results and limits: Early declines in HvG clones that occurred post-transplant were associated with peak circulating GvH clone levels.

Sequencing was performed with immunoSEQ multiplex PCR; in TCRdb, only in-frame clones are kept and a portion is missing. The sample lists some 46,000 clones; approximately 95% were seen once. A word on this clone: Its cognate antigen is unknown.

The material sequenced was PBMCs, taken roughly 51 weeks after intestinal transplant. This receptor was obtained from a human patient who received an intestinal transplant, so some T cells may come from the graft donor.

CDR3: CARPEEGQNLSGNTIYF. The CDR3 DNA reads TGTGCCCGGCCGGAAGAGGGACAGAACTTGTCTGGAAACACCATATATTTT. V usage is TRBV9 and J usage is TRBJ1-3; TRBD1 agrees at 7 bases. V dropped 10 bases and J dropped 1; count of bases not matched to a gene: 17. Germline V gene sequence: CDR1 SGDLS, CDR2 YYNGEE. This CDR3 has 17 residues. Full variable domain (remainder filled in from reference TRBV9 and TRBJ1-3): DSGVTQTPKHLITATGQRVTLRCSPRSGDLSVYWYQQSLDQGLQFLIQYYNGEERAKGNILERFSAQQFPDLHSELNLSSLELGDSALYFCARPEEGQNLSGNTIYFGEGSWLTVV.